This passage covers 11 T cell receptor beta chains from one sample sequenced in a study of beta chain features in type 1 diabetes. Reverse transcription of all isolated RNA meant that expressed TCRB transcripts were sequenced. Some clones are missing from TCRdb's copy, which holds only in-frame ones; the method was immunoSEQ multiplex PCR. The sample carries 360,000 or so clones, 15% to 20% recorded once. Sequencing was performed on naive CD4+ T cells from blood. These TCRs come from a woman between 18 and 30 years old in good health.

This clone was counted only a few times. V and J are TRBV7-9 and TRBJ2-1, with D unresolved. Germline V gene data show CDR1 as SEHNR and CDR2 as FQNEAQ (reference sequence). Trimming removed 5 bases at V and 4 bases at J, with 9 bases between. The length of the CDR3 is 13 residues. The DNA of the CDR3 is TGTGCCAGCAGCGGGCTATTATACAATGAGCAGTTCTTC. This gives the protein CASSGLLYNEQFF.

The rearrangement uses TRBV29-1 and TRBJ2-1; D is possibly TRBD2 (6 bases). CDR3 length equals 12 residues. The ends were cut back, 7 bases at V and 1 base at J, with 8 bases in the middle. Germline CDR1 is SQVTM and CDR2 is ANQGSEA. The CDR3 bases are TGCAGCGGGGGAGGTTCCTACAATGAGCAGTTCTTC. It encodes CSGGGSYNEQFF.

This chain uses TRBV7-2 with TRBJ2-5, with a weak D call TRBD1 (6 bases). Trimming stripped 8 bases from V and 5 bases from J, with 6 bases between. Per the germline V gene, CDR1 is SGHTA and CDR2 is FQGNSA. The CDR3 has 10 amino acids. CDR3 coding DNA: TGTGCCAGCGGGGGCGAGACCCAGTACTTC. It translates to CASGGETQYF.

The gene calls are TRBV5-1 and TRBJ2-5; 9 nucleotides match TRBD1. Trimming at V came to 0 bases and at J to 4 bases, leaving 4 bases not matched to a gene. The CDR3 is made up of 15 amino acids. Germline assignment: CDR1 SGHRS and CDR2 YFSETQ. CDR3: CASSLGDRVGETQYF. CDR3 sequence (DNA): TGCGCCAGCAGCTTGGGGGACAGGGTGGGAGAGACCCAGTACTTC.

This clone appeared a few times. One end of the junction fails to match germline, which may point to a read error. This rearrangement joins TRBV7-7 to TRBJ2-1, with D possibly being TRBD2 (6 bases). Looked up from germline, CDR1 is SSHAT and CDR2 is FNYEAQ (reference sequence). CDR3 length: 17 amino acids. The CDR3, as DNA: TGTGCTAGCAGCTTAGCGGAGGTCCCTAGATGTAACAATGAGCAGTTCTTC. It codes for CASSLAEVPRCNNEQFF.

This chain uses TRBV10-1 with TRBJ2-3, with 9 nucleotides matching TRBD2. This CDR3 is built from 16 residues. With V trimmed by 3 bases and J by 4 bases, 8 bases remained unmatched. Germline loops: CDR1 WNHNN, CDR2 SYGVQD (reference sequence). The CDR3 region is CASSEAGGFPPDTQYF. CDR3 DNA: TGCGCCAGCAGTGAAGCGGGAGGTTTCCCCCCAGATACGCAGTATTTT.

This chain links TRBV30 with TRBJ1-1; unclear D gene. Trimming took off 3 bases at V and 4 bases at J, with 15 bases between the two ends. The germline V gene has CDR1 GTSNPN and CDR2 SVGIG (reference sequence). The CDR3 loop spans 14 amino acids. The CDR3 spells CAWSPSRERTEAFF. The CDR3 bases are TGTGCCTGGAGCCCGTCTAGGGAGCGCACTGAAGCTTTCTTT. The variable domain in full, with the rest retrieved from reference TRBV30 and TRBJ1-1, is SQTIHQWPATLVQPVGSPLSLECTVEGTSNPNLYWYRQAAGRGLQLLFYSVGIGQISSEVPQNLSASRPQDRQFILSSKKLLLSDSGFYLCAWSPSRERTEAFFGQGTRLTVV.

A few counts support this clone. This rearrangement joins TRBV27 to TRBJ1-6, with unresolved D. Trimming removed 2 bases from V and 8 bases from J, with 10 bases in between. This CDR3 contains 14 residues. Germline V CDR1 and CDR2: MNHEY, SMNVEV (reference sequence). The CDR3 reads CASSLKVRDSPLHF. In DNA form, the CDR3 reads TGTGCCAGCAGTTTAAAGGTTCGGGATTCACCCCTCCACTTT.

The rearrangement joins TRBV9 to TRBJ2-6, with unresolved D. The CDR3 sequence is 16 residues long. CDR1 and CDR2 from the germline V gene are SGDLS and YYNGEE. The germline V and J ends were trimmed by 2 bases and 0 bases, with 9 bases remaining between them. DNA for the CDR3: TGTGCCAGCAGCGTCGGGTATAGCTCTGGGGCCAACGTCCTGACTTTC. Translating it yields CASSVGYSSGANVLTF.

This clone turned up a few times. This rearrangement joins TRBV30 to TRBJ1-2; D is ambiguous. CDR3 size: 11 residues. Germline CDR1 is GTSNPN and CDR2 is SVGIG (reference sequence). Deletions cut 2 bases from V and 4 bases from J, with 5 bases between. The CDR3 reads CAWSSVYGYTF. CDR3 in DNA: TGTGCCTGGAGTTCAGTCTATGGCTACACCTTC.

This rearrangement joins TRBV28 to TRBJ1-2; 8 bases match TRBD1. The trim removed 2 bases at V and 5 bases at J, leaving 4 bases unmatched. This CDR3 has 14 amino acids. Germline V gene sequence: CDR1 MDHEN, CDR2 SYDVKM. In DNA form, the CDR3 reads TGTGCCAGCAGTTTAGGACAGGGAAGATATGGCTACACCTTC. It is translated as CASSLGQGRYGYTF.